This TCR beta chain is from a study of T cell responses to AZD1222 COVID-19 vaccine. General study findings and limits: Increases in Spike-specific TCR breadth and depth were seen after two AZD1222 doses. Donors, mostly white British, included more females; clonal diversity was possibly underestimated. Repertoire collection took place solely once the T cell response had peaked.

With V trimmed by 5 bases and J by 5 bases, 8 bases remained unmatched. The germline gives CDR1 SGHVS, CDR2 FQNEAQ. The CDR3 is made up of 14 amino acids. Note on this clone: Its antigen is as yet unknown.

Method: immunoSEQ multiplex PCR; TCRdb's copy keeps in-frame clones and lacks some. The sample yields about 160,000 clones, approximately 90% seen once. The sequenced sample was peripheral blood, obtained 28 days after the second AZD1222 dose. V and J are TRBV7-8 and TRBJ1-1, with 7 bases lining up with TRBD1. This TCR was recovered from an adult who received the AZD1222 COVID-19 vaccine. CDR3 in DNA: TGTGCCAGCAGCGCTACAGGGGAAGGTACTGAAGCTTTCTTT. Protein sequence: CASSATGEGTEAFF.